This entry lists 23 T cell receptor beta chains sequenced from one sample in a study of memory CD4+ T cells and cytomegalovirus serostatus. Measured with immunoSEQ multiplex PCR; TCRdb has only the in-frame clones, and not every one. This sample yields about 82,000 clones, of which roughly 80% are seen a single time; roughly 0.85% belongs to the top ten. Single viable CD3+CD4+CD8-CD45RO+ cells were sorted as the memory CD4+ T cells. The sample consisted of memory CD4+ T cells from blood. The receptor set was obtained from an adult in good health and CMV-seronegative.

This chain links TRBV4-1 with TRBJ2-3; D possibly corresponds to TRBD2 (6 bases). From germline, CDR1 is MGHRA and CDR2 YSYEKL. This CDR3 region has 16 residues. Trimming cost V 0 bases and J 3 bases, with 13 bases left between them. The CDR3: CASSQELGTGTDTQYF. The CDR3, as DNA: TGCGCCAGCAGCCAAGAGTTAGGGACTGGGACAGATACGCAGTATTTT.

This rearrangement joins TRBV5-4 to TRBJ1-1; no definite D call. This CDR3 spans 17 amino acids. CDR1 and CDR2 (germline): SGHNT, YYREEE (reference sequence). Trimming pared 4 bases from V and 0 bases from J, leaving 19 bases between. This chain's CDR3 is CASSGGLDRQLNTEAFF. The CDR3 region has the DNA TGTGCCAGCAGCGGAGGACTCGATCGGCAGTTGAACACTGAAGCTTTCTTT.

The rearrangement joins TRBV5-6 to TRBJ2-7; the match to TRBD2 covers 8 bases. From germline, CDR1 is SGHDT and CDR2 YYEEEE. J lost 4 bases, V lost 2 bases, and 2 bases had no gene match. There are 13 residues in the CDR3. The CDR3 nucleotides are TGTGCCAGCAGCTTCGGCGGGGGGTACGAGCAGTACTTC. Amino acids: CASSFGGGYEQYF.

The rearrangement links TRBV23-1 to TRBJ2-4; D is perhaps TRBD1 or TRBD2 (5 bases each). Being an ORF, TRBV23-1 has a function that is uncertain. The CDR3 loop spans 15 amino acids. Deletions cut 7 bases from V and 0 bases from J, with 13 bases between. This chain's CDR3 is CASTGTDLAKNIQYF. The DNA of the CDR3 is TGCGCCAGCACGGGGACCGATTTAGCCAAAAACATTCAGTACTTC.

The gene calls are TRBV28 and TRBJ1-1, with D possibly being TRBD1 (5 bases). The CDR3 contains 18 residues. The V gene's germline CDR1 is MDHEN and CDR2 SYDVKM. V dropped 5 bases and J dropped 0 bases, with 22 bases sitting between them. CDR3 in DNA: TGTGCCAGCAGTCTCCACCGGGGGTCCTTTGGTATGAACACTGAAGCTTTCTTT. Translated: CASSLHRGSFGMNTEAFF.

The CDR3 sequence: CASSLDGYRVAGYTF. Written as DNA, the CDR3 is TGTGCCAGCAGCTTAGATGGGTACAGAGTTGCAGGCTACACCTTC. The chain has TRBV7-9 and TRBJ1-2; D is undetermined. Germline V gene data show CDR1 as SEHNR and CDR2 as FQNEAQ (reference sequence). The V gene lost 1 base and the J gene lost 8 bases, with 17 bases spanning the gap. CDR3 length: 15 residues.

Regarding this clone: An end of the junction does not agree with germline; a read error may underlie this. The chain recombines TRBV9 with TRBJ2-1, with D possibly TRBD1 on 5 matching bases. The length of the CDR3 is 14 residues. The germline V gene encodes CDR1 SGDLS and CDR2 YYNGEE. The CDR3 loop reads CASSVEPGYSEQFF. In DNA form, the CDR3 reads TGTGCCAGCAGCGTAGAGCCAGGGTACAGTGAGCAGTTCTTC.

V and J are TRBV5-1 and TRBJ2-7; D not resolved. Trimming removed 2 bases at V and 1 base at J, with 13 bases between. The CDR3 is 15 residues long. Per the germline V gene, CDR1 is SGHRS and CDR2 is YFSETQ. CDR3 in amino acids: CASSLDMANSYEQYF. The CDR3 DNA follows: TGCGCCAGCAGCTTAGACATGGCGAATTCCTACGAGCAGTACTTC.

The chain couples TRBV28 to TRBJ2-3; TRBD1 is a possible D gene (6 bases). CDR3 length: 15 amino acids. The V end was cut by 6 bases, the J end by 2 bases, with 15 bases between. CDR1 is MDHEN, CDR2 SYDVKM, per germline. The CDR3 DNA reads TGTGCCAGCAGCCCTGGACAGATAAACACAGATACGCAGTATTTT. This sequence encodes CASSPGQINTDTQYF.

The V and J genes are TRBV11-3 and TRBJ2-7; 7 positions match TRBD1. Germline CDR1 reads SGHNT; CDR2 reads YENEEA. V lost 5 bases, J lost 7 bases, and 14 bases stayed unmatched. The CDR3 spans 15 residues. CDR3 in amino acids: CASSLTGQALGEQYF. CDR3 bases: TGTGCCAGCAGCCTAACAGGACAGGCCCTGGGGGAGCAGTACTTC.

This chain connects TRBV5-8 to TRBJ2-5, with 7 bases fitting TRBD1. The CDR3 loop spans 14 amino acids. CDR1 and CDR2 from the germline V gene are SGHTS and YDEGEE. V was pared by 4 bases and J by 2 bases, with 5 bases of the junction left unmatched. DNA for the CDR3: TGTGCCAGCAGCATCCGACAGGGTCAAGAGACCCAGTACTTC. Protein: CASSIRQGQETQYF.

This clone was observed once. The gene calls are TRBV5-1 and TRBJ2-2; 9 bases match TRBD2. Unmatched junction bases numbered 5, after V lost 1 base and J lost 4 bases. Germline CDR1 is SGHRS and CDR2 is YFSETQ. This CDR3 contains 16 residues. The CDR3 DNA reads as TGCGCCAGCAGCTTGAGGCTAGCGGGGCTCACCGGGGAGCTGTTTTTT. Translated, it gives CASSLRLAGLTGELFF.

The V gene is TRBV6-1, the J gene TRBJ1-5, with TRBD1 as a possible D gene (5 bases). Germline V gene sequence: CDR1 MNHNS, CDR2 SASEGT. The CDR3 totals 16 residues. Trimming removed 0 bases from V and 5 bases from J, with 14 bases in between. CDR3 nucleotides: TGTGCCAGCAGTGAAGCATTTTGGGACCGATATCAGCCCCAGCATTTT. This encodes CASSEAFWDRYQPQHF.

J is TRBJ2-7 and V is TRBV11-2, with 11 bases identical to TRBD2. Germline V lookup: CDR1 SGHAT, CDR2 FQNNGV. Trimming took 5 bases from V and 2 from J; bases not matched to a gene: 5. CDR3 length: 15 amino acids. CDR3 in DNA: TGTGCCAGCAGCCGAACTAGCGGGGGTCCCTACGAGCAGTACTTC. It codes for CASSRTSGGPYEQYF.

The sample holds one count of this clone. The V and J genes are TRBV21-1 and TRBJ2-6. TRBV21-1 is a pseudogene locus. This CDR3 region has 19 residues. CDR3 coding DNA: TGTGCCAGCAGCAAAGAGAAGCCCAGGAAGGGCTCTGGGGCCAACGTCCTGACTTTC. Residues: CASSKEKPRKGSGANVLTF.

The CDR3 region is CASSLAGQTSYEQYF. In DNA form, the CDR3 reads TGTGCCAGCAGTTTAGCCGGACAGACCTCCTACGAGCAGTACTTC. The V gene is TRBV28, the J gene TRBJ2-7; tentatively, D is TRBD1 (6 bases). This CDR3 is 15 amino acids long. Per germline, CDR1 MDHEN and CDR2 SYDVKM. The germline V and J ends were trimmed by 2 bases and 0 bases, with 11 bases remaining between them. The entire variable domain, with the rest obtained from reference TRBV28 and TRBJ2-7, is as follows: DVKVTQSSRYLVKRTGEKVFLECVQDMDHENMFWYRQDPGLGLRLIYFSYDVKMKEKGDIPEGYSVSREKKERFSLILESASTNQTSMYLCASSLAGQTSYEQYFGPGTRLTVT.

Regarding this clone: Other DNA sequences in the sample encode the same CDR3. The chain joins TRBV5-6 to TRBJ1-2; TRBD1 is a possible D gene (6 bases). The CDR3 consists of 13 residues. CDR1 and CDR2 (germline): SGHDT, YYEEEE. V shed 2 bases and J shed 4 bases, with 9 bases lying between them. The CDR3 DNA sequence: TGTGCCAGCAGCTTAGGGGGAGTCTATGGCTACACCTTC. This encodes CASSLGGVYGYTF.

The CDR3 sequence is CASSPGTSGVDEQYF. Here the CDR3 DNA reads TGTGCCAGCTCACCCGGGACTAGCGGGGTCGACGAGCAGTACTTC. This rearrangement joins TRBV18 to TRBJ2-7; 13 bases are shared with TRBD2. J gave up 5 bases and V 3 bases, and 4 bases lay outside the gene matches. Germline CDR1 and CDR2: KGHSH and LQKENI. This CDR3 spans 15 amino acids.

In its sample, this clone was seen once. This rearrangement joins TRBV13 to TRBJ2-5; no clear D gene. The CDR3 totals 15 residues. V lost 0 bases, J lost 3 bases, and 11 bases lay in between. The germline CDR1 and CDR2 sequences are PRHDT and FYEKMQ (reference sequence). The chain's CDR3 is CASSLGLNRKETQYF. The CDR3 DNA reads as TGTGCCAGCAGCTTAGGCTTAAACAGAAAAGAGACCCAGTACTTC. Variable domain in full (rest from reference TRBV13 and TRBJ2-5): AAGVIQSPRHLIKEKRETATLKCYPIPRHDTVYWYQQGPGQDPQFLISFYEKMQSDKGSIPDRFSAQQFSDYHSELNMSSLELGDSALYFCASSLGLNRKETQYFGPGTRLLVL.

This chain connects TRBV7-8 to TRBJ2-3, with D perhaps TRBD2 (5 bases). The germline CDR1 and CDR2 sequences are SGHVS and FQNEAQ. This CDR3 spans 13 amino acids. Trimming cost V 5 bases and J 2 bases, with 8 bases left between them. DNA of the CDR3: TGTGCCAGCAGCCCGCGGGTCACAGATACGCAGTATTTT. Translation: CASSPRVTDTQYF.

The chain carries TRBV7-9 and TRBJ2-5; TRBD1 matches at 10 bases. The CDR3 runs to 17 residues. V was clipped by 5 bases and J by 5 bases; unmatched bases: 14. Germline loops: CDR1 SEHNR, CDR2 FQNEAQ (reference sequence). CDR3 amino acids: CASSPTPYGTGEETQYF. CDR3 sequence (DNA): TGTGCCAGCAGCCCAACCCCCTATGGGACAGGGGAGGAGACCCAGTACTTC.

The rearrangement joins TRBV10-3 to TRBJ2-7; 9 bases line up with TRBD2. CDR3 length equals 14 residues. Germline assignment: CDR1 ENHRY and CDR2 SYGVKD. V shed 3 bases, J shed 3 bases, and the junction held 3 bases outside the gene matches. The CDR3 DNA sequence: TGTGCCATCAGTGATGGGCGGGAGGGCTACGAGCAGTACTTC. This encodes CAISDGREGYEQYF.

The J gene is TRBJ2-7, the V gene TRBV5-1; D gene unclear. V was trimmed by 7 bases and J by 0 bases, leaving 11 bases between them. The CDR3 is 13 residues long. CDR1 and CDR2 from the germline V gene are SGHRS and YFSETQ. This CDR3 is CASRDTSSYEQYF. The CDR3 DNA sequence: TGCGCCAGCCGAGACACGAGCTCCTACGAGCAGTACTTC.